This T cell receptor beta chain was recorded in a study of blood T cell repertoires in COVID-19. Study in general: Donors in the United States, Italy and Spain gave samples during acute or convalescent COVID-19. T cells, B-cell-depleted T cells, or PBMCs provided the cDNA or gDNA that served as material.

This CDR3 comprises 16 residues. J lost 8 bases, V lost 1 base, and 10 bases had no gene match. Germline values: CDR1 SGHVS, CDR2 FQNEAQ. Authors' data handling: Using reference gene primer amplification, nucleated cell counts were estimated. Sequenced by immunoSEQ multiplex PCR; TCRdb stores in-frame clones only, minus some. That table furnishes V, J and clone size, whereas the DNA furnished D and trimming. The data contain about 240,000 clones, under 85% of them singletons. Sequencing used peripheral blood. The receptor was derived from a man under 40 who had recovered from COVID-19. This sequence joins TRBV7-8 and TRBJ2-1; 8 bases fit TRBD2. CDR3: CASSLVTAGGWYEQFF. The CDR3 bases are TGTGCCAGCAGCTTAGTAACGGCGGGGGGTTGGTATGAGCAGTTCTTC.